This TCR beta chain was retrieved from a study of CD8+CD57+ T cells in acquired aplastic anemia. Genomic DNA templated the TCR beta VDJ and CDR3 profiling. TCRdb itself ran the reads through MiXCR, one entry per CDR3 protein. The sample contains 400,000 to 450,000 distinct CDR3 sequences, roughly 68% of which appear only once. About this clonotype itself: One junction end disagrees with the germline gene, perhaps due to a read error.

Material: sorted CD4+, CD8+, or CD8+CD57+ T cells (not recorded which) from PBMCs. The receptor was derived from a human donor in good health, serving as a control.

CDR3 in DNA: TGTGCTAGCAGCTTGGCAACGGGAACGGGGACCAAGTACTTC. Amino acids: CASSLATGTGTKYF. This rearrangement joins TRBV7-3 to TRBJ2-5; tentatively, D is TRBD1 or TRBD2 (5 bases each). CDR1 SGHTA and CDR2 FQGTGA come from the germline V gene. The CDR3 contains 14 residues. The whole variable domain, remainder taken from reference TRBV7-3 and TRBJ2-5, is GAGVSQTPSNKVTEKGKYVELRCDPISGHTALYWYRQSLGQGPEFLIYFQGTGAADDSGLPNDRFFAVRPEGSVSTLKIQRTERGDSAVYLCASSLATGTGTKYFGPGTRLLVL.